This T cell receptor (beta chain) came from a study of OX40 agonist ivuxolimab in advanced cancers. For the study at large: Males comprised 82.7% of the group, whose mean age was about 60 years (range roughly 23 to 90). Partial responses were recorded for three patients, including one with hepatocellular carcinoma and two with cutaneous melanoma. Regarding the study as a whole: Expanded clones tended on average to be more numerous among CD8+ T cells than CD4+. Blood T cells, both CD4+ and CD8+, expanded clonally by week 6 at 0.1 to 3.0 mg/kg.

Clones were sequenced by immunoSEQ multiplex PCR, and TCRdb holds only the in-frame ones, with some missing. The sample holds 80,000 to 95,000 clones, 80% to 90% seen once. This CDR3 region has 10 residues. Trimming cost V 7 bases and J 10 bases, with 10 bases left between them. Germline V gene data show CDR1 as SEHNR and CDR2 as FQNEAQ (reference sequence). As regards this clone: Its antigen is undetermined.

This sequence was found in an adult with an advanced solid tumor such as melanoma, head and neck, liver or kidney cancer. This chain uses TRBV7-9 with TRBJ1-1; D not resolved. The source was CD4+ or CD8+ T cells sorted from blood, collected in a trial of the OX40 agonist ivuxolimab. The CDR3 nucleotides are TGTGCCAGCACCCCTGGAGGAGCTTTCTTT. Translation: CASTPGGAFF.